Presented here are 30 T cell receptor beta chains from one specimen sequenced in a study of blood T cell repertoires in COVID-19. Assay: immunoSEQ multiplex PCR; the TCRdb copy retains only in-frame clones and omits some. The sample comprises 100,000 to 150,000 clones, 86% of which are singletons, and roughly 2.2% rests with the top ten. Sequencing was carried out using PBMCs or T cells enriched from blood (not recorded which). Source of these receptors: a woman aged 45-65 years who had recovered from COVID-19.

The chain has TRBV5-1 and TRBJ1-1; 8 positions agree with TRBD1. This CDR3 has 16 residues. V shed 2 bases and J 5 bases; nucleotides not matched to a gene: 11. The germline CDR1 and CDR2 sequences are SGHRS and YFSETQ. The CDR3 loop reads CASSLQGGLVETEAFF. CDR3 sequence (DNA): TGCGCCAGCAGCTTACAGGGGGGGTTGGTGGAGACTGAAGCTTTCTTT.

The chain employs TRBV4-3 and TRBJ2-2; D not certain. The germline V gene encodes CDR1 LGHNA and CDR2 YSLEER. The V and J ends lost 2 bases and 3 bases respectively, with 10 bases between them. This CDR3 comprises 15 residues. This chain's CDR3 is CASSQNPSYTGELFF. The DNA of the CDR3 is TGCGCCAGCAGCCAAAATCCGTCTTACACCGGGGAGCTGTTTTTT.

The chain couples TRBV6-5 to TRBJ2-7; 8 bases are shared with TRBD1. The junction had 2 bases not matched to a gene; V was cut back by 2 bases and J by 2 bases. Per germline, CDR1 MNHEY and CDR2 SVGAGI. CDR3 length equals 14 residues. CDR3 amino acids: CASSYTGGTYEQYF. CDR3 nucleotide sequence: TGTGCCAGCAGTTACACAGGGGGTACCTACGAGCAGTACTTC.

The chain carries TRBV27 and TRBJ1-5; D not certain. This CDR3 comprises 14 residues. The V end lost 3 bases, the J end lost 7 bases, and 13 bases lay between the germline ends. CDR1 and CDR2 from the germline V gene are MNHEY and SMNVEV (reference sequence). The chain's CDR3 is CASSFGGPDQPQHF. Here the CDR3 DNA reads TGTGCCAGCAGTTTCGGTGGGCCCGACCAGCCCCAGCATTTT.

The chain's CDR3 is CASSYRTGLNTEAFF. CDR3 in DNA: TGTGCCAGTAGCTATCGGACAGGGCTGAACACTGAAGCTTTCTTT. The gene calls are TRBV19 and TRBJ1-1, with 8 bases lining up with TRBD1. This CDR3 is 15 amino acids long. The junction had 6 bases not matched to a gene; V was cut back by 6 bases and J by 0 bases. The V gene's germline CDR1 is LNHDA and CDR2 SQIVND (reference sequence).

The V gene is TRBV4-1, the J gene TRBJ2-5; 10 positions agree with TRBD2. The CDR3 runs 18 residues. The V and J ends lost 0 bases and 7 bases, in that order; junction bases with no gene match: 14. In germline, CDR1 is MGHRA, CDR2 YSYEKL. The CDR3: CASSQERSSGGAPGTQYF. The CDR3 DNA is TGCGCCAGCAGCCAAGAGAGGTCGAGCGGGGGGGCCCCGGGGACCCAGTACTTC.

The chain combines TRBV5-5 with TRBJ1-2; a possible D gene is TRBD1 (5 bases). The length of the CDR3 is 15 residues. The germline gives CDR1 SGHKS, CDR2 YYEKEE (reference sequence). V was clipped by 4 bases and J by 2 bases, with 15 bases between them. CDR3: CASSPPSTGNYGYTF. The CDR3 DNA is TGTGCCAGCAGCCCGCCCTCCACAGGAAACTATGGCTACACCTTC.

The rearrangement joins TRBV5-4 to TRBJ1-6; maybe TRBD1 (5 bases). The CDR3 totals 13 residues. Per germline, CDR1 SGHNT and CDR2 YYREEE (reference sequence). Trimming removed 0 bases at V and 7 bases at J, with 5 bases between. For the CDR3, the DNA is TGTGCCAGCAGCTTGGACAGGAATTCACCCCTCCACTTT. This encodes CASSLDRNSPLHF.

V is TRBV19 and J is TRBJ2-3; TRBD1 matches at 7 bases. CDR3 length: 17 residues. CDR1 is LNHDA, CDR2 SQIVND, per germline (reference sequence). V shed 3 bases, J shed 1 base, and the junction held 10 bases outside the gene matches. Here the CDR3 reads CASSMTGMKMGTDTQYF. CDR3 nucleotides: TGTGCCAGTAGTATGACAGGGATGAAAATGGGCACAGATACGCAGTATTTT.

V is TRBV4-2 and J is TRBJ1-4; the D is unclear. Germline loops: CDR1 LGHNA, CDR2 YNFKEQ. V lost 0 bases and J 7 bases, leaving 9 bases between the germline ends. This CDR3 contains 14 residues. In DNA form, the CDR3 reads TGTGCCAGCAGCCAAGATCTAGTTGGTGAAAAACTGTTTTTT. This sequence encodes CASSQDLVGEKLFF.

This chain uses TRBV6-2 or TRBV6-3 with TRBJ1-1; 9 bases are shared with TRBD1. Germline V gene lookup returns CDR1 MNHEY and CDR2 SVGEGT. The ends lost 5 bases at V and 9 bases at J; junction bases unmatched: 10. CDR3 length: 14 amino acids. Here the CDR3 DNA reads TGTGCCAGCAGTAGATCCGGGACAGGGACGAAAGCTTTCTTT. Amino acid sequence: CASSRSGTGTKAFF.

V is TRBV20-1 and J is TRBJ2-7, with D uncertain. The V and J ends lost 3 bases and 6 bases respectively, with 9 bases between them. Germline assignment: CDR1 DFQATT and CDR2 SNEGSKA (reference sequence). The CDR3 consists of 11 residues. CDR3 sequence (DNA): TGCAGTGCTAGTCAGGTTTCCGAGCAGTACTTC. Its protein is CSASQVSEQYF.

CDR3 in amino acids: CASSGRDRPFSNEKLFF. Written as DNA, the CDR3 is TGTGCCAGCAGCGGCCGGGACAGACCTTTCTCTAATGAAAAACTGTTTTTT. This rearrangement joins TRBV9 to TRBJ1-4; 7 bases are shared with TRBD1. The CDR3 consists of 17 residues. CDR1 and CDR2 (germline): SGDLS, YYNGEE. The V gene end was trimmed by 3 bases and the J gene end by 3 bases; junction bases not matched to a gene: 11.

The V and J genes are TRBV19 and TRBJ1-2; the D gene is possibly TRBD1 (5 bases). Trimming cost V 6 bases and J 4 bases, with 9 bases left between them. Germline CDR1 is LNHDA and CDR2 is SQIVND (reference sequence). The CDR3 spans 12 residues. The chain's CDR3 is CASSLGPYGYTF. The CDR3 coding sequence is TGTGCCAGTAGCCTGGGGCCCTATGGCTACACCTTC.

The chain links TRBV4-3 to TRBJ1-1; 11 bases align to TRBD1. J gave up 4 bases and V 0 bases, and 7 bases lay outside the gene matches. Germline CDR1 and CDR2: LGHNA and YSLEER. The CDR3 totals 17 residues. The CDR3 region is CASSQEGPGQGGTEAFF. The CDR3 bases are TGCGCCAGCAGCCAAGAGGGACCGGGACAGGGGGGCACTGAAGCTTTCTTT.

The chain combines TRBV5-5 with TRBJ2-3; 12 bases agree with TRBD2. The CDR3 extends over 18 amino acids. Germline trimming cut 4 bases from V and 3 bases from J; bases unmatched to any gene: 12. Germline V CDR1 and CDR2: SGHKS, YYEKEE (reference sequence). CDR3 sequence reads: CASSPGVLLAGGTDTQYF. In nucleotides, the CDR3 is TGTGCCAGCAGCCCTGGTGTATTACTAGCGGGGGGTACAGATACGCAGTATTTT.

V usage is TRBV3-1 (or the pseudogene TRBV3-2) and J usage is TRBJ1-4; tentative D call: TRBD1 (6 bases). CDR3 size: 14 residues. Germline CDR1 is LGHDT and CDR2 is YNNKEL (reference sequence). V lost 3 bases to trimming and J lost 7 bases, with 12 bases between them. CDR3 sequence reads: CASSQQGISEKLFF. CDR3 DNA sequence: TGTGCCAGCAGCCAGCAGGGGATTTCTGAAAAACTGTTTTTT.

A single count supports this clone. V and J are TRBV5-1 and TRBJ2-2, with D possibly TRBD1 on 6 matching bases. This CDR3 has 15 residues. V gave up 4 bases and J gave up 0 bases, with 10 bases separating them. CDR1 SGHRS and CDR2 YFSETQ come from the germline V gene. The CDR3 DNA sequence: TGCGCCAGCAGCGGACAGCTCTCGAACACCGGGGAGCTGTTTTTT. Its translation is CASSGQLSNTGELFF.

This chain uses TRBV6-4 with TRBJ2-3; D is possibly TRBD1 (6 bases). V was pared by 0 bases and J by 6 bases, with 13 bases between. The CDR3 sequence is 15 residues long. From germline, CDR1 is MRHNA and CDR2 SNTAGT. In DNA form, the CDR3 reads TGTGCCAGCAGTGACTCTGGGGGCCGCTCGGATACGCAGTATTTT. Translated: CASSDSGGRSDTQYF.

The sample holds a few counts of this clone. The genes are TRBV6-2 or TRBV6-3 and TRBJ2-7; TRBD1 might be the D (5 bases). V was clipped by 2 bases and J by 3 bases, with 8 bases between them. This CDR3 is built from 13 residues. CDR1 MNHEY and CDR2 SVGEGT come from the germline V gene. The CDR3 here is CASSYVRDYEQYF. The DNA for the CDR3 is TGTGCCAGCAGTTACGTCAGGGACTACGAGCAGTACTTC.

The chain employs TRBV4-3 and TRBJ2-3, with a weak D call TRBD2 (5 bases). The CDR3 spans 15 residues. Germline loops: CDR1 LGHNA, CDR2 YSLEER. The V end lost 5 bases, the J end lost 2 bases, and 14 bases lay between the germline ends. The chain's CDR3 is CASSSRGSNTDTQYF. Here the CDR3 DNA reads TGCGCCAGCAGCTCCCGAGGGAGCAACACAGATACGCAGTATTTT.

The chain carries TRBV12-5 and TRBJ1-1; 7 bases line up with TRBD1. The CDR3 consists of 12 residues. The V and J ends lost 9 bases and 3 bases, in that order; junction bases with no gene match: 4. Germline CDR1 reads LGHNT; CDR2 reads FRNRAP. The CDR3 here is CASADRDTEAFF. The CDR3, as DNA: TGTGCTAGCGCCGACAGGGACACTGAAGCTTTCTTT.

The V gene is TRBV7-2, the J gene TRBJ2-2, with 8 nucleotides matching TRBD1. Germline CDR1 is SGHTA and CDR2 is FQGNSA. CDR3 length: 16 residues. V trimming: 2 bases; J trimming: 4 bases; junction bases outside the gene matches: 6. CDR3 residues: CASSLPGGDPTGELFF. In nucleotides, the CDR3 is TGTGCCAGCAGCTTACCAGGGGGCGATCCCACCGGGGAGCTGTTTTTT.

This clone occurred once. This chain connects TRBV19 to TRBJ2-6, with a possible D match to TRBD2 (5 bases). Germline CDR1 is LNHDA and CDR2 is SQIVND (reference sequence). The length of the CDR3 is 18 residues. The V and J ends lost 4 bases and 0 bases respectively, with 16 bases between them. This CDR3 reads CASSTRGSRYSGANVLTF. The CDR3 bases are TGTGCCAGTAGTACCAGAGGGTCCCGGTACTCTGGGGCCAACGTCCTGACTTTC.

As to this clone: Other DNA sequences of this sample code for an identical CDR3. The rearrangement uses TRBV28 and TRBJ1-1; tentatively, D is TRBD1 (6 bases). Trimming removed 2 bases from V and 8 bases from J, with 9 bases in between. The CDR3 is 12 amino acids. Per germline, CDR1 MDHEN and CDR2 SYDVKM. In DNA, the CDR3 is TGTGCCAGCAGTTTAAACAGGGCAGAAGCTTTCTTT. It specifies CASSLNRAEAFF. Supplemented by reference TRBV28 and TRBJ1-1, the full variable domain reads DVKVTQSSRYLVKRTGEKVFLECVQDMDHENMFWYRQDPGLGLRLIYFSYDVKMKEKGDIPEGYSVSREKKERFSLILESASTNQTSMYLCASSLNRAEAFFGQGTRLTVV.

This clone has more than one count but fewer than ten. The chain carries TRBV7-9 and TRBJ1-5, with no clear D. Trimming pared 3 bases from V and 1 base from J, leaving 7 bases between. The CDR3 is 14 residues long. CDR1 is SEHNR, CDR2 FQNEAQ, per germline (reference sequence). The CDR3 region has the DNA TGTGCCAGCAGCTTCTCTATGAGCAATCAGCCCCAGCATTTT. It translates to CASSFSMSNQPQHF. The complete variable domain, with remaining parts taken from reference TRBV7-9 and TRBJ1-5, reads DTGVSQNPRHKITKRGQNVTFRCDPISEHNRLYWYRQTLGQGPEFLTYFQNEAQLEKSRLLSDRFSAERPKGSFSTLEIQRTEQGDSAMYLCASSFSMSNQPQHFGDGTRLSIL.

This clone is a singleton in its sample. The CDR3 region is CASSHELAGGQETQYF. The CDR3 DNA follows: TGTGCCAGCAGCCACGAACTAGCGGGGGGACAAGAGACCCAGTACTTC. The chain recombines TRBV3-1 (or the pseudogene TRBV3-2) with TRBJ2-5; 12 bases match TRBD2. The CDR3 sequence is 16 residues long. Germline loops: CDR1 LGHDT, CDR2 YNNKEL (reference sequence). V gave up 3 bases and J gave up 2 bases; unmatched junction bases: 4.

The chain employs TRBV6-2 or TRBV6-3 and TRBJ2-7; maybe TRBD2 (7 bases). Germline V gene lookup returns CDR1 MNHEY and CDR2 SVGEGT. The V end was cut by 0 bases, the J end by 4 bases, with 10 bases between. The CDR3 contains 14 residues. The CDR3 spells CASSYSGGRYEQYF. In nucleotides, the CDR3 is TGTGCCAGCAGTTACTCGGGGGGGCGGTACGAGCAGTACTTC.

This clone has more than one count but fewer than ten. The CDR3 spells CASSLGTYGGNTDTQYF. As DNA, the CDR3 is TGTGCCAGCAGCTTAGGAACTTATGGCGGGAACACAGATACGCAGTATTTT. The chain links TRBV11-3 to TRBJ2-3, with D perhaps matching TRBD2 (6 bases). Germline assignment: CDR1 SGHNT and CDR2 YENEEA. The CDR3 extends over 17 amino acids. Deletions cut 1 base from V and 2 bases from J, with 16 bases between.

J is TRBJ1-6 and V is TRBV9; no clear D. The CDR3 consists of 14 residues. CDR1 SGDLS and CDR2 YYNGEE come from the germline V gene. V was clipped by 0 bases and J by 6 bases, with 7 bases between them. The CDR3 bases are TGTGCCAGCAGCGTAGGAGGGTCTAATTCACCCCTCCACTTT. Translating it yields CASSVGGSNSPLHF.